Listed here are 20 T cell receptor beta chains from one sample, sequenced in a study of beta chain features in type 1 diabetes. Their antigens remain unidentified. Since all of the isolated RNA was reverse transcribed, expressed TCRB transcripts were what got sequenced. TCRdb's table, derived via immunoSEQ multiplex PCR, lists solely in-frame clones and lacks some. The data contain roughly 250,000 clones, roughly 21% of them singletons. General study points: Type 1 diabetes patients had moderately but significantly shorter TCRB CDR3s in all four CD4+ subsets.

Sample: naive CD4+ T cells from blood. The receptor source for this set is a woman aged 40 to 50 with type 1 diabetes.

The V gene is TRBV7-2, the J gene TRBJ1-4, with D maybe TRBD1 (5 bases). The CDR3 consists of 15 residues. With 5 bases removed from V and 2 bases from J, the gap between germline ends came to 12 bases. Germline lookup yields CDR1 SGHTA and CDR2 FQGNSA. The CDR3 region is CASSPTGGTNEKLFF. The CDR3 DNA reads as TGTGCCAGCAGCCCGACTGGGGGGACTAATGAAAAACTGTTTTTT.

This clone was found a few times. V and J are TRBV7-2 and TRBJ2-7; 13 nucleotides align to TRBD2. Germline values: CDR1 SGHTA, CDR2 FQGNSA. J was trimmed by 4 bases and V by 0 bases; bases with no gene match: 0. The CDR3 length is 15 residues. The CDR3 region has the DNA TGTGCCAGCAGCTTAGCGACTAGCGGGAGGTACGAGCAGTACTTC. This gives the protein CASSLATSGRYEQYF. The variable domain in full, completed from reference TRBV7-2 and TRBJ2-7, reads GAGVSQSPSNKVTEKGKDVELRCDPISGHTALYWYRQSLGQGLEFLIYFQGNSAPDKSGLPSDRFSAERTGGSVSTLTIQRTQQEDSAVYLCASSLATSGRYEQYFGPGTRLTVT.

In its sample, this clone was seen a few times. The J gene is TRBJ1-5, the V gene TRBV7-9, with TRBD1 matching over 9 bases. CDR1 is SEHNR, CDR2 FQNEAQ, per germline (reference sequence). The CDR3 runs to 14 residues. The junction had 7 bases not matched to a gene; V was cut back by 8 bases and J by 5 bases. The CDR3 loop reads CASGGQGIHQPQHF. The CDR3 coding sequence is TGTGCCAGCGGGGGACAGGGAATTCATCAGCCCCAGCATTTT.

The chain recombines TRBV28 with TRBJ2-7; no definite D call. CDR1 MDHEN and CDR2 SYDVKM come from the germline V gene. The CDR3 spans 11 residues. Trimming removed 2 bases at V and 6 bases at J, with 5 bases between. In DNA, the CDR3 is TGTGCCAGCAGTTTAGTCGGCGAGCAGTACTTC. Its protein is CASSLVGEQYF.

V is TRBV9 and J is TRBJ2-6; D might be TRBD1 (6 bases). The V end was cut by 2 bases, the J end by 0 bases, with 15 bases between. CDR3 size: 18 residues. Germline V CDR1 and CDR2: SGDLS, YYNGEE. CDR3 amino acids: CASSVQGTESSGANVLTF. The CDR3 nucleotides are TGTGCCAGCAGCGTCCAGGGGACGGAGAGCTCTGGGGCCAACGTCCTGACTTTC.

This clone was seen more than once but under ten times. The chain uses TRBV10-3 and TRBJ2-3; tentative D call: TRBD1 (6 bases). Deletions cut 2 bases from V and 2 bases from J, with 11 bases between. The CDR3 length is 15 residues. Germline V CDR1 and CDR2: ENHRY, SYGVKD. This CDR3 reads CAISEGQLNTDTQYF. The CDR3 bases are TGTGCCATCAGTGAGGGACAGCTGAACACAGATACGCAGTATTTT.

This clone was picked up a small number of times. The genes are TRBV15 and TRBJ1-5; possible D gene TRBD1, 5 bases. V lost 0 bases to trimming and J lost 7 bases, with 7 bases between them. From germline, CDR1 is LNHNV and CDR2 YYDKDF (reference sequence). CDR3 length: 13 amino acids. The CDR3 here is CATSREGGQPQHF. Written as DNA, the CDR3 is TGTGCCACCAGCAGAGAGGGGGGACAGCCCCAGCATTTT.

This clone was counted between two and nine times. This sequence joins TRBV25-1 and TRBJ1-2; maybe TRBD1 (5 bases). Trimming cost V 3 bases and J 8 bases, with 19 bases left between them. The CDR3 covers 15 residues. The germline V gene has CDR1 MGHDK and CDR2 SYGVNS. CDR3 DNA sequence: TGTGCCAGCAGTGAGCCGGGGACTCTTCCGTGGGGCTACACCTTC. It codes for CASSEPGTLPWGYTF.

This clone has only a few counts. The V and J genes are TRBV29-1 and TRBJ1-1; 9 bases align to TRBD1. Germline assignment: CDR1 SQVTM and CDR2 ANQGSEA. Unmatched junction bases numbered 6, after V lost 6 bases and J lost 7 bases. This CDR3 is built from 12 residues. This CDR3 reads CSVGRQGDEAFF. CDR3 sequence (DNA): TGCAGCGTCGGTCGACAGGGGGATGAAGCTTTCTTT. Complete variable domain (other parts from reference TRBV29-1 and TRBJ1-1): SAVISQKPSRDICQRGTSLTIQCQVDSQVTMMFWYRQQPGQSLTLIATANQGSEATYESGFVIDKFPISRPNLTFSTLTVSNMSPEDSSIYLCSVGRQGDEAFFGQGTRLTVV.

Notes on this clone: Within the sample, other DNA sequences also encode this same CDR3. CDR3 DNA sequence: TGTGCCAGCAGTTCAGCGGGAGAGGGGGACAATGAGCAGTTCTTC. Protein: CASSSAGEGDNEQFF. The rearrangement uses TRBV28 and TRBJ2-1, with 8 bases lining up with TRBD2. J gave up 5 bases and V 4 bases, and 7 bases lay outside the gene matches. The CDR3 is made up of 15 amino acids. Germline CDR1 MDHEN, CDR2 SYDVKM.

This clone was observed a few times. The chain links TRBV5-1 to TRBJ2-2; the D gene is possibly TRBD2 (6 bases). Trimming took 7 bases from V and 4 from J, leaving 14 bases between them. The CDR3 has 14 amino acids. Germline CDR1 and CDR2: SGHRS and YFSETQ. CDR3 sequence reads: CASDGSMGTGELFF. The DNA for the CDR3 is TGCGCCAGCGACGGGAGCATGGGCACCGGGGAGCTGTTTTTT.

This clone was seen more than once but under ten times. Since no conserved phenylalanine or tryptophan closes the CDR3, a read error is the likely cause. It is unclear where the CDR3 begins or ends on the DNA, so no DNA is shown, and the CDR3 is as TCRdb lists it. The chain recombines TRBV7-9 with TRBJ1-2. The CDR3 is 10 residues long, ends included. CDR1 is SEHNR, CDR2 FQNEAQ, per germline (reference sequence). The CDR3 is CASSLEEVSL.

The chain recombines TRBV5-8 with TRBJ2-5; 13 bases line up with TRBD2. This CDR3 region has 15 residues. With V trimmed by 3 bases and J by 2 bases, 1 base remained unmatched. Per germline, CDR1 SGHTS and CDR2 YDEGEE. CDR3 nucleotide sequence: TGTGCCAGCAGCTGGGGACTAGCGGGACAAGAGACCCAGTACTTC. It encodes CASSWGLAGQETQYF.

This clone was counted a few times. This rearrangement joins TRBV27 to TRBJ1-4, with D perhaps matching TRBD1 (5 bases). Germline V lookup: CDR1 MNHEY, CDR2 SMNVEV (reference sequence). The CDR3 totals 15 residues. The ends were cut back, 5 bases at V and 7 bases at J, with 17 bases in the middle. Here the CDR3 reads CASSVVPSGAEKLFF. The CDR3 DNA follows: TGTGCCAGCAGTGTCGTCCCTAGCGGGGCTGAAAAACTGTTTTTT.

This clone was counted only a few times. The rearrangement joins TRBV4-1 to TRBJ2-7; no definite D call. The CDR3 spans 13 residues. Looked up from germline, CDR1 is MGHRA and CDR2 is YSYEKL. V lost 4 bases and J lost 1, with 8 bases in between. The CDR3 loop is CASSPTRSYEQYF. In nucleotides, the CDR3 is TGCGCCAGCAGCCCGACCAGGTCCTACGAGCAGTACTTC.

The chain has TRBV18 and TRBJ1-1, with D perhaps matching TRBD1 (5 bases). The length of the CDR3 is 14 residues. V lost 1 base and J lost 5, with 11 bases in between. Germline V lookup: CDR1 KGHSH, CDR2 LQKENI. CDR3 sequence: CASSPQGQGTEAFF. DNA for the CDR3: TGTGCCAGCTCACCACAGGGGCAGGGAACTGAAGCTTTCTTT.

This clone turned up a few times. The gene calls are TRBV6-5 and TRBJ1-5; 8 bases agree with TRBD1. CDR3 length: 15 residues. V lost 6 bases and J lost 1; bases outside the gene matches: 5. From germline, CDR1 is MNHEY and CDR2 SVGAGI. For the CDR3, the DNA is TGTGCCAGCAGCCTTAACAGGGGGAGCAATCAGCCCCAGCATTTT. Its translation: CASSLNRGSNQPQHF.

The V and J genes are TRBV5-1 and TRBJ2-1, with TRBD1 as a possible D gene (5 bases). Germline-derived CDR1 and CDR2 are SGHRS and YFSETQ. The CDR3 length is 14 residues. Trimming took off 5 bases at V and 10 bases at J, with 19 bases between the two ends. The CDR3 nucleotides are TGCGCCAGCAGACGACAGTACCAGAGAAACGAGCAGTTCTTC. Protein product: CASRRQYQRNEQFF.

This clone was found a few times. CDR3 residues: CASSQGDRGEQYF. CDR3 nucleotide sequence: TGTGCCAGCAGTCAGGGGGACAGAGGCGAGCAGTACTTC. This chain connects TRBV7-9 to TRBJ2-7, with 7 bases lining up with TRBD1. Trimming cost V 6 bases and J 6 bases; bases outside gene matches: 8. In germline, CDR1 is SEHNR, CDR2 FQNEAQ (reference sequence). The CDR3 sequence is 13 residues long.

The J gene is TRBJ2-1, the V gene TRBV28; 12 bases are shared with TRBD2. With 6 bases clipped from V and 8 bases from J, the junction kept 8 bases outside the gene matches. CDR1 MDHEN and CDR2 SYDVKM come from the germline V gene. The CDR3 covers 15 residues. The CDR3 here is CASSRTSGRFDEQFF. The CDR3 region has the DNA TGTGCCAGCAGCCGTACTAGCGGGAGGTTTGATGAGCAGTTCTTC.